The rows below give T cell receptor beta chains drawn from one sample of a study of blood T cells in healthy people across ages. TCRdb used MiXCR to reprocess the 5' RACE reads, holding one entry per CDR3 protein. This table holds 1,300,000 or so distinct CDR3 sequences, roughly 59% found once. The sample comprised blood. Every receptor here comes from a man younger than 35 in good health. CDR3s include the opening cysteine and the closing phenylalanine or tryptophan. The D gene is left open where the match is weak. A row's size may be missing; if present it is once, few, many or a size class.

TRBV4-3	TRBJ2-5	.	.	TGCGCCAGCAGCCAAGATGTGGGACCTCAAGAGACCCAGTACTTC	CASSQDVGPQETQYF
TRBV5-4	TRBJ2-5	.	.	TGTGCCAGCAGCTTTATAGGGGTTGAGACCCAGTACTTC	CASSFIGVETQYF
TRBV14	TRBJ1-1	.	.	TGTGCCAGCAGCCAAGGAGGGGACGCTGAAGCTTTCTTT	CASSQGGDAEAFF
TRBV9	TRBJ1-2	.	.	TGTGCCAGCAGCGTAGGGGGGGGCTACTATGGCTACACCTTC	CASSVGGGYYGYTF
TRBV5-1	TRBJ1-2	TRBD1	few	TGCGCCAGCAGCTTGGAGGCGAGACAGGGGGGAATGGGATATGGCTACACCTTC	CASSLEARQGGMGYGYTF
TRBV29-1	TRBJ2-1	TRBD2	few	TGCAGCGTCCCGGGGGCGGGAGGGGAAAATGAGCAGTTCTTC	CSVPGAGGENEQFF
TRBV28	TRBJ2-4	.	.	TGTGCCAGCAGTAACCGACAGGAACGGGGAGCCAAAAACATTCAGTACTTC	CASSNRQERGAKNIQYF
TRBV5-1	TRBJ2-7	TRBD2	.	TGCGCCAGCAGCTTGGAGGCTAGCGGGAGGGCCGGCTACGAGCAGTACTTC	CASSLEASGRAGYEQYF
TRBV7-9	TRBJ2-3	.	.	TGTGCCAGCAGCTTACCCGAGGATGTAGATACGCAGTATTTT	CASSLPEDVDTQYF
TRBV29-1	TRBJ2-1	.	.	TGCAGCGTTGAAGAGGGTGCCGGGGATGAGCAGTTCTTC	CSVEEGAGDEQFF
TRBV21-1	TRBJ2-7	.	.	TGTGCCAGCAGCAAATTTAGGACAGGGAACGAGCAGTACTTC	CASSKFRTGNEQYF
TRBV20-1	TRBJ2-1	.	few	TGCAGTGTACTCGGGGGGCCCAATGAGCAGTTCTTC	CSVLGGPNEQFF
TRBV4-1	TRBJ2-7	.	.	TGCGCCAGCAGCCAAGATTTGAGCGGGCGATACGAGCAGTACTTC	CASSQDLSGRYEQYF
TRBV7-9	TRBJ2-7	.	.	TGTGCCAGCAGCTTAGGTGGCGGTGCGGCCTACGAGCAGTACTTC	CASSLGGGAAYEQYF
TRBV29-1	TRBJ1-2	.	few	TGCAGCGTTGAAGATCGGGTGGGGTATGGCTACACCTTC	CSVEDRVGYGYTF
TRBV28	TRBJ2-2	.	.	TGTGCCAGCAGTTTCGGGATTCTGAACACCGGGGAGCTGTTTTTT	CASSFGILNTGELFF
TRBV7-2	TRBJ1-2	.	.	TGTGCAGTCAACGAAGTAGGGGCTACCTATGGCTACACCTTC	CAVNEVGATYGYTF
TRBV2	TRBJ1-6	.	few	TGTGCCAGCAGTGAAGCGGAGGGCGGGTCACCCCTCCACTTT	CASSEAEGGSPLHF
TRBV2	TRBJ2-7	TRBD1	.	TGTGCCAGCAGTGACCCCAGGACAGGGAAAAGCTCCTACGAGCAGTACTTC	CASSDPRTGKSSYEQYF
TRBV4-1	TRBJ2-5	.	once	TGCGCCAGCAGCCAAATACCGGGACTTCTCCAAGAGACCCAGTACTTC	CASSQIPGLLQETQYF
TRBV7-2	TRBJ1-2	.	.	TGTGCCAGCAGCTTAGGGCCGATCGGTAACTATGGCTACACCTTC	CASSLGPIGNYGYTF
TRBV4-1	TRBJ2-7	.	.	TGCGCCAGCAGCCAAGGAAGGACACTCGAGCAGTACTTC	CASSQGRTLEQYF
TRBV20-1	TRBJ2-3	.	few	TGCAGTGCTTCAATTCAGGCGTTGGATACGCAGTATTTT	CSASIQALDTQYF
TRBV10-3	TRBJ2-7	.	once	TGTGCCATCAGTGAACCAGGGGTCTACGAGCTGTACTTC	CAISEPGVYELYF
TRBV7-9	TRBJ2-5	.	.	TGTGCCACCGGGGGTAGGATGGAGACCCAGTACTTC	CATGGRMETQYF
TRBV11-2	TRBJ2-5	TRBD1	few	TGTGCCAGCAGCACTTTAGGGGACAGCCAAGAGACCCAGTACTTC	CASSTLGDSQETQYF